This T cell receptor beta chain was identified during a study of blood T cells in healthy people across ages. As for the study in general: With template switching, about one barcoded beta molecule was captured per two T cells.

This CDR3 contains 16 residues. Germline V gene sequence: CDR1 KGHSH, CDR2 LQKENI. V shed 3 bases and J 6 bases; nucleotides not matched to a gene: 7. Notes on the study in general: Donor CMV status was unknown, possibly confounding expanded clonotype changes.

Healthy Russian Caucasian donors spanned ages about 6 to 95 years. Turning to this clonotype: The antigen remains undetermined.

The second PCR ran about 6 to 12 cycles with a sample-barcoded 5' primer and J-beta primers. Each cDNA molecule, via a template-switch adaptor with 12 random nucleotides, was tagged. TCRdb itself ran the 5' RACE reads through MiXCR, one entry per CDR3 protein. The sample yields around 1.5 million distinct CDR3 sequences, 42% seen once. This clonotype was obtained from a woman aged 18-29 years in good health. The chain carries TRBV18 and TRBJ1-5; 11 bases match TRBD1. The sequencing input was blood. For the CDR3, the DNA is TGTGCCAGCTCACCTCCCGGGACAGGGGGATCTCAGCCCCAGCATTTT. It is translated as CASSPPGTGGSQPQHF.